This TCR beta chain was sequenced for a study of blood T cell repertoires in COVID-19. Background on the study: PBMCs, B-cell-depleted T cells, or T cells were the source of the cDNA or gDNA that made up the material.

Per the original methods: The authors estimated nucleated cell counts from reference gene primer amplification. Clones were read by immunoSEQ multiplex PCR, and TCRdb kept only the in-frame ones, dropping some. The V and J calls and clone size are taken from that table; D and trimming were inferred from the DNA. The repertoire has 110,000 or so clones, roughly 82% of them found once; the top ten carry approximately 8.1%. The sequencing sample was made of peripheral blood. The sequence was collected from a woman in her thirties or forties with acute or convalescent COVID-19.

CDR3 protein: CASSVRDTGYTF. CDR3 coding DNA: TGTGCCAGCAGTGTCCGGGACACTGGCTACACCTTC. V and J are TRBV6-2 or TRBV6-3 and TRBJ1-2, with a weak D call TRBD1 (6 bases). The CDR3 is 12 amino acids. CDR1 MNHEY and CDR2 SVGEGT come from the germline V gene. The ends were cut back, 5 bases at V and 7 bases at J, with 11 bases in the middle.